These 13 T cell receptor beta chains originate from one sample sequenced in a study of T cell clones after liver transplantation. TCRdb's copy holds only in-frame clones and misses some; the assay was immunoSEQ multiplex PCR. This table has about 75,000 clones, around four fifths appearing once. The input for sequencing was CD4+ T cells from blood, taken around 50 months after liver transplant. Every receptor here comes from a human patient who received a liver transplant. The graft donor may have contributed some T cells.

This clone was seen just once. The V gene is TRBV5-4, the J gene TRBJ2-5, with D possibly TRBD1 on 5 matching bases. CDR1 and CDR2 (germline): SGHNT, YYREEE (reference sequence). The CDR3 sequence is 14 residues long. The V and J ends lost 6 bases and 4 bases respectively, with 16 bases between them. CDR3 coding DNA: TGTGCCAGCACCGCTCCCAGGGAAGGAGAGACCCAGTACTTC. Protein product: CASTAPREGETQYF.

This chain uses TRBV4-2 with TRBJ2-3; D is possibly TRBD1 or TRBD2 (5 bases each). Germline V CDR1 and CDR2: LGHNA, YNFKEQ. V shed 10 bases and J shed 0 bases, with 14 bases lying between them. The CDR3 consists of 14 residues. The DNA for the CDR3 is TGTGCCACCGGTGGGGGTGATAGCACAGATACGCAGTATTTT. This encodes CATGGGDSTDTQYF.

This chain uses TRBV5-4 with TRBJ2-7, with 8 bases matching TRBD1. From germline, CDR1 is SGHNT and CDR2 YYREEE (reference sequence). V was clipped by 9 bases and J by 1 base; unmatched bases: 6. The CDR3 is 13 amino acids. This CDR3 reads CATHRDRSYEQYF. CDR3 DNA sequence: TGTGCCACCCACCGGGACAGGTCCTACGAGCAGTACTTC.

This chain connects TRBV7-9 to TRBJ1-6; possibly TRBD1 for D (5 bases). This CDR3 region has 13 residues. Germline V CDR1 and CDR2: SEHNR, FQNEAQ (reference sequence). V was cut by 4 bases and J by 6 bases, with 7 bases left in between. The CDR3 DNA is TGTGCCAGCAGCTGGGGGAGTAATTCACCCCTCCACTTT. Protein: CASSWGSNSPLHF. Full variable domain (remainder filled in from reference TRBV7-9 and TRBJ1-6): DTGVSQNPRHKITKRGQNVTFRCDPISEHNRLYWYRQTLGQGPEFLTYFQNEAQLEKSRLLSDRFSAERPKGSFSTLEIQRTEQGDSAMYLCASSWGSNSPLHFGNGTRLTVT.

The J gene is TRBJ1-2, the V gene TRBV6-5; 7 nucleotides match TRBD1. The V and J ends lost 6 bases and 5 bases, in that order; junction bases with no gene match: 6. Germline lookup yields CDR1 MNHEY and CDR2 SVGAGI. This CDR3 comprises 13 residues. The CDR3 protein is CASSLGQLYGYTF. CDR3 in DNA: TGTGCCAGCAGCCTGGGACAGCTTTATGGCTACACCTTC.

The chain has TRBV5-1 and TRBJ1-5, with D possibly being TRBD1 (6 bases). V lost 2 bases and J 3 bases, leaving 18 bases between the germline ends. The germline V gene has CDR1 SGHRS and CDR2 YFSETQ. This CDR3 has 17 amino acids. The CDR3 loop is CASSFPPTGMANQPQHF. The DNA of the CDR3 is TGCGCCAGCAGCTTTCCCCCTACAGGGATGGCCAATCAGCCCCAGCATTTT.

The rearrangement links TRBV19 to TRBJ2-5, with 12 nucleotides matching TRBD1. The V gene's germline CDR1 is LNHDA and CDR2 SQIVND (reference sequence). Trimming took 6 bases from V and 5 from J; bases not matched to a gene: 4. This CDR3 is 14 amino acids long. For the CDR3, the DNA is TGTGCCAGTAGCGGGACAGGGGGCTACGAGACCCAGTACTTC. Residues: CASSGTGGYETQYF.

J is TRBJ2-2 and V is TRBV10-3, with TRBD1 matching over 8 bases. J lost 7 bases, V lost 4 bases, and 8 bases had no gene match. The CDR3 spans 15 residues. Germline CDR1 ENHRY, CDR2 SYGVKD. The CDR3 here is CAISGFGQGSGELFF. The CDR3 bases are TGTGCCATCAGTGGGTTTGGACAGGGTAGCGGGGAGCTGTTTTTT.

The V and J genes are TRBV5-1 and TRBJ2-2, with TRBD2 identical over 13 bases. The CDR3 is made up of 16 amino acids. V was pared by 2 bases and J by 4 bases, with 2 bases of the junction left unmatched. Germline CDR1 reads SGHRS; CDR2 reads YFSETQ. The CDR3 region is CASSFGLAGVTGELFF. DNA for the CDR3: TGCGCCAGCAGCTTTGGACTAGCGGGAGTCACCGGGGAGCTGTTTTTT.

The CDR3 region has the DNA TGCGCCAGCAGCTCCCGGGACCATGGCTACACCTTC. Protein: CASSSRDHGYTF. The rearrangement joins TRBV5-1 to TRBJ1-2; tentatively, D is TRBD1 (5 bases). V lost 3 bases and J lost 6, with 9 bases in between. This CDR3 contains 12 residues. The germline gives CDR1 SGHRS, CDR2 YFSETQ.

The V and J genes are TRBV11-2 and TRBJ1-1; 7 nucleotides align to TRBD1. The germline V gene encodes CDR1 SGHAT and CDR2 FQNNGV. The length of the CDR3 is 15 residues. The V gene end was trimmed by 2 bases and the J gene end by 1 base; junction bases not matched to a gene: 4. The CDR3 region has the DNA TGTGCCAGCAGCTTATTGACAGGGCCGAACACTGAAGCTTTCTTT. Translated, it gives CASSLLTGPNTEAFF.

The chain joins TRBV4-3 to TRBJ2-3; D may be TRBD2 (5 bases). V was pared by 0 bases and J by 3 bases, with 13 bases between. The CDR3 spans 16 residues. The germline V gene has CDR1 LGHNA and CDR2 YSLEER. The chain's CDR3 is CASSQDFSGLTDTQYF. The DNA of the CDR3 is TGCGCCAGCAGCCAAGATTTCTCCGGACTTACAGATACGCAGTATTTT.

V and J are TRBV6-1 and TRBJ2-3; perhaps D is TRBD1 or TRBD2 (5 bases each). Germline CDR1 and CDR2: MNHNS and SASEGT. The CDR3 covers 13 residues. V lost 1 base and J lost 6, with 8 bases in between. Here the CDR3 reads CASSEVGEDTQYF. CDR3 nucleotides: TGTGCCAGCAGTGAAGTGGGGGAGGATACGCAGTATTTT.